The 9 T cell receptor beta chains below all came from one sample that was sequenced in a study of post-analysis software for immune sequencing data. TCR beta libraries were prepared from cDNA with unique molecular identifiers. Using its own MiXCR run on the PCR reads, TCRdb lists one record per CDR3 protein. Here the sample spans about 810,000 distinct CDR3 sequences, roughly 50% being singletons. General study results and limits: Roughly 5 TRBV segments, including TRBV5-6, TRBV5-1 and TRBV20-1, were more frequent in patients than controls.

Their specific antigens are unknown. The specimen was blood. These receptors all come from a girl aged 5-17 years with multiple sclerosis.

The chain employs TRBV12-3 or TRBV12-4 and TRBJ2-6; 9 bases line up with TRBD1. V trimming: 6 bases; J trimming: 4 bases; junction bases outside the gene matches: 13. The CDR3 contains 18 residues. CDR3: CASRTSGQGRTGANVLTF. The CDR3 bases are TGTGCCAGCAGGACATCGGGACAGGGACGGACCGGGGCCAACGTCCTGACTTTC.

The chain combines TRBV7-9 with TRBJ1-2; 7 bases are shared with TRBD1. Unmatched junction bases numbered 11, after V lost 5 bases and J lost 8 bases. This CDR3 has 14 residues. CDR1 SEHNR and CDR2 FQNEAQ come from the germline V gene (reference sequence). The CDR3 region is CASSGGGPAGGYTF. The CDR3 nucleotides read TGTGCCAGCAGCGGAGGGGGCCCGGCAGGGGGCTACACCTTC.

J is TRBJ2-1 and V is TRBV20-1; 8 nucleotides match TRBD2. The CDR3 is 15 amino acids. V lost 3 bases to trimming and J lost 6 bases; unmatched junction nucleotides: 10. From germline, CDR1 is DFQATT and CDR2 SNEGSKA (reference sequence). CDR3: CSARQAGEVINEQFF. The CDR3 DNA sequence: TGCAGTGCTAGGCAAGCGGGGGAGGTGATCAATGAGCAGTTCTTC.

This chain joins TRBV4-1 and TRBJ2-3; no definite D call. Germline V gene sequence: CDR1 MGHRA, CDR2 YSYEKL. V lost 1 base and J lost 12, with 14 bases in between. The CDR3 is made up of 13 amino acids. CDR3 residues: CASSQVGSAAQYF. CDR3 nucleotide sequence: TGCGCCAGCAGCCAAGTGGGAAGCGCCGCACAGTATTTT.

This chain uses TRBV6-1 with TRBJ1-5; D is ambiguous. This CDR3 region has 13 residues. Germline loops: CDR1 MNHNS, CDR2 SASEGT. V shed 6 bases and J shed 3 bases, with 9 bases lying between them. CDR3: CASRNNDNQPQHF. The CDR3 DNA reads as TGTGCCAGCAGAAACAATGACAATCAGCCCCAGCATTTT.

The chain couples TRBV7-6 to TRBJ2-1, with TRBD1 identical over 9 bases. The V segment lost 3 bases and the J segment 6 bases; nucleotides outside the gene matches: 3. Germline CDR1 reads SGHVS; CDR2 reads FNYEAQ. The CDR3 covers 14 residues. The CDR3 DNA reads TGTGCCAGCAGCTTCGGGACAGGGTTCAATGAGCAGTTCTTC. As protein: CASSFGTGFNEQFF.

CDR3 amino acids: CASSTGQGQETQYF. CDR3 DNA: TGCGCCAGCAGCACGGGACAGGGCCAAGAGACCCAGTACTTC. The chain joins TRBV5-1 to TRBJ2-5, with TRBD1 matching over 9 bases. Per the germline V gene, CDR1 is SGHRS and CDR2 is YFSETQ. The J segment lost 1 base and the V segment lost 4 bases, leaving 2 bases of the junction unmatched. CDR3 length: 14 residues.

The CDR3 DNA sequence: TGTGCCAGCAGCTTAGTACAGGGGAGTAGGACTGAAGCTTTCTTT. Its protein is CASSLVQGSRTEAFF. V is TRBV7-9 and J is TRBJ1-1; 7 bases are shared with TRBD1. This CDR3 has 15 amino acids. The ends lost 1 base at V and 5 bases at J; junction bases unmatched: 7. The germline CDR1 and CDR2 sequences are SEHNR and FQNEAQ (reference sequence).

CDR3 DNA sequence: TGCAGTGCCGCAGGGACGGCGCCCTACGAGCAGTACTTC. Translating it yields CSAAGTAPYEQYF. This chain links TRBV20-1 with TRBJ2-7; D is perhaps TRBD1 or TRBD2 (5 bases each). Germline V lookup: CDR1 DFQATT, CDR2 SNEGSKA (reference sequence). The CDR3 has 13 residues. Trimming shortened V by 6 bases and J by 2 bases, and 14 bases separated the two germline ends.